A selection of T cell receptor beta chains follows, all from one sample in a study of T-cell reconstitution after alpha-beta-depleted transplantation in children. TCRdb fed the PCR reads into MiXCR, producing one record per CDR3 protein. The sample holds about 310,000 distinct CDR3 sequences; approximately 23% are singletons and the top ten take about 10%. This sample comprised PBMCs, mostly from graft donor cells, obtained 180 days after TCRalphabeta/CD19-depleted stem cell transplant. The receptors originated from a male patient aged 5 to 17 who had a stem cell transplant for acute lymphoblastic leukemia, so the T cells may come from the graft donor. Both conserved end residues are part of each CDR3. D genes are given only for firm matches. Rows give clone size only sometimes, using once, few, many, or a class for an expanded clone.

CDR3: CSVGGYQPQHF
DNA: TGCAGCGTTGGAGGATATCAGCCCCAGCATTTT
D: -
V: TRBV29-1
size: few
J: TRBJ1-5

CDR3: CASSEWASGIYEQYF
DNA: TGTGCCAGCAGTGAATGGGCTAGCGGGATCTACGAGCAGTACTTC
D: TRBD2
V: TRBV25-1
size: few
J: TRBJ2-7

CDR3: CATSTQKAPYEQYF
DNA: TGTGCCACCAGCACTCAAAAGGCCCCCTACGAGCAGTACTTC
D: -
V: TRBV15
size: -
J: TRBJ2-7

CDR3: CASSSGTGASFF
DNA: TGTGCCAGCAGCTCCGGGACAGGGGCCTCCTTCTTC
D: TRBD1
V: TRBV7-3
size: -
J: TRBJ1-2

CDR3: CASSGTISYQETQYF
DNA: TGTGCCAGCAGCGGGACTATATCGTACCAAGAGACCCAGTACTTC
D: TRBD2
V: TRBV25-1
size: few
J: TRBJ2-5

CDR3: CSATFLTYSAGGPYEQFF
DNA: TGCAGTGCTACATTTCTTACTTACTCAGCGGGAGGACCATATGAGCAGTTCTTC
D: TRBD2
V: TRBV20-1
size: -
J: TRBJ2-1

CDR3: CASSPWDRGSGELFF
DNA: TGTGCCAGCAGTCCCTGGGACAGGGGATCCGGGGAGCTGTTTTTT
D: TRBD1
V: TRBV12-3/TRBV12-4
size: many
J: TRBJ2-2

CDR3: CSVERPTSGSRISSYNEQFF
DNA: TGCAGCGTTGAAAGGCCGACTAGCGGGAGCCGAATTAGCTCCTACAATGAGCAGTTCTTC
D: TRBD2
V: TRBV29-1
size: few
J: TRBJ2-1

CDR3: CASSWGPQKTGGGGYTF
DNA: TGTGCCAGCAGTTGGGGGCCCCAGAAGACAGGCGGGGGTGGCTACACCTTC
D: -
V: TRBV27
size: few
J: TRBJ1-2

CDR3: CASSAGLAGGKNTGELFF
DNA: TGCGCCAGCAGCGCCGGACTAGCGGGAGGAAAGAACACCGGGGAGCTGTTTTTT
D: TRBD2
V: TRBV5-1
size: -
J: TRBJ2-2

CDR3: CASSLSPQSTGVYGYTF
DNA: TGTGCCAGCAGTTTATCTCCCCAATCGACAGGGGTATATGGCTACACCTTC
D: TRBD1
V: TRBV27
size: few
J: TRBJ1-2

CDR3: CASSFQGALWANVLTF
DNA: TGTGCCAGCAGCTTTCAAGGGGCCCTCTGGGCCAACGTCCTGACTTTC
D: -
V: TRBV7-2
size: few
J: TRBJ2-6

CDR3: CATSDSWGSSYEQYF
DNA: TGTGCCACCAGTGATTCGTGGGGGAGCTCCTACGAGCAGTACTTC
D: -
V: TRBV24-1
size: few
J: TRBJ2-7

CDR3: CASSLVLMVQGRSYRGRDTEAFF
DNA: TGCGCCAGCAGCTTGGTGTTGATGGTGCAGGGGCGGTCCTACCGCGGTCGGGACACTGAAGCTTTCTTT
D: -
V: TRBV5-1
size: few
J: TRBJ1-1

CDR3: CASGPLPGEQYF
DNA: TGTGCTAGTGGTCCACTTCCTGGGGAGCAGTACTTC
D: -
V: TRBV12-5
size: -
J: TRBJ2-7

CDR3: CASSPIRGAPGDF
DNA: TGCGCCAGCAGCCCTATACGCGGGGCCCCCGGGGACTTC
D: -
V: TRBV4-1
size: few
J: TRBJ2-1

CDR3: CATKPPGAEETQYF
DNA: TGTGCCACCAAACCCCCAGGGGCAGAGGAGACCCAGTACTTC
D: -
V: TRBV6-1
size: -
J: TRBJ2-5

CDR3: CSVSERERTGHYGYTF
DNA: TGCAGCGTATCGGAGCGGGAACGGACCGGCCACTATGGCTACACCTTC
D: -
V: TRBV29-1
size: -
J: TRBJ1-2

CDR3: CASNRAGNNEQFF
DNA: TGTGCCAGCAATCGGGCAGGGAACAATGAGCAGTTCTTC
D: -
V: TRBV2
size: few
J: TRBJ2-1

CDR3: CASSPAEYQETQYF
DNA: TGTGCCAGCAGCCCGGCGGAGTACCAAGAGACCCAGTACTTC
D: -
V: TRBV12-3/TRBV12-4
size: -
J: TRBJ2-5

CDR3: CASSQILAGAPYEQYF
DNA: TGCGCCAGCAGCCAAATTCTAGCAGGCGCCCCCTACGAGCAGTACTTC
D: -
V: TRBV4-1
size: -
J: TRBJ2-7

CDR3: CASSYPSSYEQYF
DNA: TGTGCCAGCAGTTACCCCAGCTCCTACGAGCAGTACTTC
D: -
V: TRBV6-2/TRBV6-3
size: -
J: TRBJ2-7

CDR3: CASSLVYEKTQYF
DNA: TGTGCCAGCAGCTTAGTTTACGAGAAGACCCAGTACTTC
D: -
V: TRBV11-2
size: -
J: TRBJ2-5

CDR3: CASSAKNNGLAGDSGELFF
DNA: TGTGCCAGCAGCGCGAAAAACAACGGACTAGCGGGAGATTCCGGGGAGCTGTTTTTT
D: TRBD2
V: TRBV9
size: few
J: TRBJ2-2

CDR3: CASSPDRSTEAFF
DNA: TGTGCCAGCAGCCCTGACAGGAGCACTGAAGCTTTCTTT
D: -
V: TRBV12-3/TRBV12-4
size: -
J: TRBJ1-1

CDR3: CASSYSGGSGNTIYF
DNA: TGTGCCAGCAGTTACTCGGGGGGCTCTGGAAACACCATATATTTT
D: -
V: TRBV6-5
size: -
J: TRBJ1-3

CDR3: CASSLGLAGGIKTDTQYF
DNA: TGCGCCAGCAGCCTGGGACTAGCGGGAGGTATTAAGACAGATACGCAGTATTTT
D: TRBD2
V: TRBV5-1
size: few
J: TRBJ2-3

CDR3: CASSLGAGTKQRVEQFF
DNA: TGTGCCAGCAGCTTAGGGGCCGGGACCAAGCAGAGGGTTGAGCAGTTCTTC
D: -
V: TRBV7-3
size: few
J: TRBJ2-1

CDR3: CATSDFTGLNVLTF
DNA: TGTGCCACCAGTGATTTCACCGGGCTCAACGTCCTGACTTTC
D: -
V: TRBV24-1
size: -
J: TRBJ2-6

CDR3: CASSLGQRFNEKLFF
DNA: TGTGCCAGCAGCTTAGGACAGCGTTTTAATGAAAAACTGTTTTTT
D: -
V: TRBV7-9
size: few
J: TRBJ1-4

CDR3: CASSPLAPGELFF
DNA: TGTGCCAGCAGTCCCCTTGCCCCCGGGGAGCTGTTTTTT
D: -
V: TRBV27
size: few
J: TRBJ2-2

CDR3: CASSAIEQYF
DNA: TGTGCCAGCAGCGCAATCGAGCAGTACTTC
D: -
V: TRBV7-9
size: few
J: TRBJ2-7

CDR3: CASSQERVDRGRVWGAHEQYF
DNA: TGCGCCAGCAGCCAAGAAAGGGTAGACAGGGGGCGTGTTTGGGGCGCGCACGAGCAGTACTTC
D: TRBD1
V: TRBV4-1
size: -
J: TRBJ2-7

CDR3: CASSSRAGLETNEQFF
DNA: TGTGCCAGCAGCTCCCGCGCAGGACTAGAGACAAATGAGCAGTTCTTC
D: TRBD2
V: TRBV7-8
size: -
J: TRBJ2-1

CDR3: CSAPKRAAYNEQFF
DNA: TGCAGTGCTCCGAAGCGGGCAGCCTACAATGAGCAGTTCTTC
D: -
V: TRBV20-1
size: -
J: TRBJ2-1

CDR3: CASSGAGRSETQYF
DNA: TGTGCCAGCAGCGGCGCGGGGCGATCAGAGACCCAGTACTTC
D: -
V: TRBV7-9
size: -
J: TRBJ2-5

CDR3: CASSARDRGSAGYTF
DNA: TGTGCCAGCAGTGCACGGGACAGGGGTTCGGCTGGCTACACCTTC
D: TRBD1
V: TRBV12-3/TRBV12-4
size: -
J: TRBJ1-2

CDR3: CASRSRPRRETQYF
DNA: TGTGCCAGCAGAAGTAGGCCAAGGAGAGAGACCCAGTACTTC
D: -
V: TRBV7-2
size: few
J: TRBJ2-5

CDR3: CASSLLGGSNQPQHF
DNA: TGTGCCAGCAGCTTGCTTGGGGGTAGCAATCAGCCCCAGCATTTT
D: -
V: TRBV5-6
size: -
J: TRBJ1-5

CDR3: CASSPGQQGPYNYGYTF
DNA: TGCGCCAGCAGCCCGGGACAGCAGGGGCCTTATAACTATGGCTACACCTTC
D: TRBD1
V: TRBV5-1
size: few
J: TRBJ1-2

CDR3: CASSSNRDPGETQYF
DNA: TGTGCCAGCAGCTCAAACAGGGACCCGGGGGAGACCCAGTACTTC
D: -
V: TRBV11-3
size: few
J: TRBJ2-5

CDR3: CASSFSTLGVETQYF
DNA: TGTGCCAGCAGTTTCTCCACCCTAGGGGTCGAGACCCAGTACTTC
D: -
V: TRBV12-3/TRBV12-4
size: -
J: TRBJ2-5

CDR3: CASSIDLQQVYEQYF
DNA: TGTGCCAGTAGTATAGATTTGCAACAGGTCTACGAGCAGTACTTC
D: -
V: TRBV19
size: once
J: TRBJ2-7

CDR3: CSASRLALSLYEQYF
DNA: TGCAGTGCCAGCCGCCTAGCTCTTTCTCTTTACGAGCAGTACTTC
D: -
V: TRBV20-1
size: -
J: TRBJ2-7

CDR3: CASSFYQPQHF
DNA: TGTGCCAGCAGTTTTTATCAGCCCCAGCATTTT
D: -
V: TRBV27
size: -
J: TRBJ1-5

CDR3: CSALQGIIPNSPLHF
DNA: TGCAGTGCCTTACAAGGGATAATACCTAATTCACCCCTCCACTTT
D: -
V: TRBV20-1
size: -
J: TRBJ1-6

CDR3: CSAGEGVEHEQYF
DNA: TGCAGTGCCGGAGAAGGGGTTGAACACGAGCAGTACTTC
D: -
V: TRBV20-1
size: few
J: TRBJ2-7

CDR3: CASSYSNEWSSGANVLTF
DNA: TGTGCCAGCAGTTACTCGAACGAGTGGAGCTCTGGGGCCAACGTCCTGACTTTC
D: -
V: TRBV6-5
size: -
J: TRBJ2-6

CDR3: CASRISGRMNTGELFF
DNA: TGCGCCAGCAGAATTAGCGGGAGGATGAACACCGGGGAGCTGTTTTTT
D: TRBD2
V: TRBV5-1
size: -
J: TRBJ2-2

CDR3: CASSSRDRTAGELFF
DNA: TGTGCCAGCAGCTCGCGGGACAGGACCGCCGGGGAGCTTTTTTTT
D: TRBD1
V: TRBV7-9
size: -
J: TRBJ2-2

CDR3: CASSFLNPGSYGYTF
DNA: TGCGCCAGCAGCTTTTTGAATCCTGGTAGCTATGGCTACACCTTC
D: -
V: TRBV5-1
size: few
J: TRBJ1-2

CDR3: CSVEVHGQGARNYGYTF
DNA: TGCAGCGTTGAAGTTCACGGACAGGGGGCGCGGAACTATGGCTACACCTTC
D: TRBD1
V: TRBV29-1
size: few
J: TRBJ1-2

CDR3: CATGTGANVLTF
DNA: TGTGCCACAGGGACAGGGGCCAACGTCCTGACTTTC
D: -
V: TRBV10-3
size: -
J: TRBJ2-6

CDR3: CASSLPGHTSTGELFF
DNA: TGTGCCAGCAGCTTGCCAGGACACACTTCTACCGGGGAGCTGTTTTTT
D: -
V: TRBV5-5
size: -
J: TRBJ2-2

CDR3: CASMVTGTGRYEQYF
DNA: TGCGCCAGCATGGTGACAGGGACGGGGCGGTACGAGCAGTACTTC
D: TRBD1
V: TRBV4-1
size: -
J: TRBJ2-7

CDR3: CASRASLAGDGDEQFF
DNA: TGTGCCAGCAGGGCATCCCTAGCGGGAGACGGCGATGAGCAGTTCTTC
D: TRBD2
V: TRBV9
size: few
J: TRBJ2-1

CDR3: CASSRDPLSTDTQYF
DNA: TGTGCCAGCAGCCGGGACCCCTTGAGCACAGATACGCAGTATTTT
D: -
V: TRBV7-9
size: few
J: TRBJ2-3

CDR3: CAIMGAGEETQYF
DNA: TGTGCCATCATGGGGGCAGGTGAAGAGACCCAGTACTTC
D: -
V: TRBV10-3
size: -
J: TRBJ2-5

CDR3: CASSPWDRLMNTEAFF
DNA: TGTGCCAGCAGTCCTTGGGACAGGCTTATGAACACTGAAGCTTTCTTT
D: TRBD1
V: TRBV27
size: -
J: TRBJ1-1

CDR3: CAKGSSGANVLTF
DNA: TGTGCCAAAGGAAGCTCTGGGGCCAACGTCCTGACTTTC
D: -
V: TRBV6-1
size: -
J: TRBJ2-6